The entry that follows covers one TCR beta chain sequence. What it binds is unknown. The sample is drawn from a study of T cell repertoires in cytomegalovirus infection. CDR1 and CDR2 from the germline V gene are SGHVT and SQSDAQ. V was trimmed by 5 bases and J by 2 bases, leaving 13 bases between them. The CDR3 is made up of 14 amino acids. TCRdb reprocessed the reads with MiXCR, giving one entry per CDR3 protein. In the table there are 200,000 to 250,000 distinct CDR3 sequences, around 40% of which are singletons. The sequences come from CD8+ T cells from cultured PBMCs, collected from culture after CMV antigen stimulation. V and J are TRBV7-4 and TRBJ2-7; D call uncertain. The clonotype originates from a human donor in good health (CMV status not recorded). Some clones in this sample may be carry-over from other donors' samples. The CDR3 region is CASSPTPAAYEQYF. The CDR3 nucleotides read TGTGCCAGCAGCCCGACACCTGCGGCCTACGAGCAGTACTTC. Full variable domain (rest looked up from reference TRBV7-4 and TRBJ2-7): GAGVSQSPRYKVAKRGRDVALRCDSISGHVTLYWYRQTLGQGSEVLTYSQSDAQRDKSGRPSGRFSAERPERSVSTLKIQRTEQGDSAVYLCASSPTPAAYEQYFGPGTRLTVT.